The sequence of this T cell receptor (beta chain) was determined in a study of control samples from healthy donors and cancer patients. The protocol was immunoSEQ multiplex PCR, while the TCRdb copy is restricted to in-frame clones and leaves out a portion. The data hold more than 70,000 clones, with roughly 91% observed a single time. The CDR3 consists of 14 residues. Germline loops: CDR1 KGHSH, CDR2 LQKENI. V gave up 6 bases and J gave up 1 base, with 12 bases separating them. Material for sequencing was PBMCs. The sequence was obtained from a man aged 60-69 years with lung cancer. The chain joins TRBV18 to TRBJ1-1; D possibly corresponds to TRBD1 (5 bases). Here the CDR3 reads CASSRDRKNTEAFF. DNA of the CDR3: TGTGCCAGCTCCCGTGACAGAAAGAACACTGAAGCTTTCTTT.